The rows below give T cell receptor beta chains drawn from one sample of a study of shared clonotypes between healthy human individuals. Clones were sequenced by immunoSEQ multiplex PCR, and TCRdb holds only the in-frame ones, with some missing. This table holds around 440,000 clones, approximately 71% found once. Input material: PBMCs. Receptor source: a woman aged 40 to 50 in good health. Some clones in this sample may be carry-over from other donors' samples. Both conserved end residues are part of each CDR3. D genes are given only for firm matches. A row's size may be missing; if present it is once, few, many or a size class.

TRBJ2-1,TRBD1,TRBV29-1,NA,CSVDQDRGLNEQFF,TGCAGCGTTGATCAGGACAGGGGGTTAAATGAGCAGTTCTTC
TRBJ2-1,TRBD2,TRBV28,NA,CASRIAGGSYNEQFF,TGTGCCAGCAGAATAGCGGGAGGGTCCTACAATGAGCAGTTCTTC
TRBJ1-2,TRBD1,TRBV5-1,few,CASSQGTGIRNGYTF,TGCGCCAGCAGCCAAGGGACAGGGATAAGGAATGGCTACACCTTC
TRBJ2-7,NA,TRBV7-2,once,CASSLVLHSGLSYEQYF,TGTGCCAGCAGCTTAGTCCTCCATAGCGGTTTATCCTACGAGCAGTACTTC
TRBJ2-2,TRBD1,TRBV29-1,NA,CSGRQGTDTGELFF,TGCAGCGGACGACAGGGGACGGACACCGGGGAGCTGTTTTTT
TRBJ2-1,TRBD2,TRBV10-2,NA,CASSDLSGRGAKGQFF,TGCGCCAGCAGTGACCTTAGCGGGAGAGGGGCAAAGGGGCAGTTCTTC
TRBJ2-4,NA,TRBV30,once,CAWSVVGTGSIAKNIQYF,TGTGCCTGGAGTGTGGTAGGGACTGGTTCTATAGCCAAAAACATTCAGTACTTC
TRBJ2-7,NA,TRBV27,NA,CASSLRWQGFPYEQYF,TGTGCCAGCAGTTTAAGGTGGCAGGGCTTTCCCTACGAGCAGTACTTC
TRBJ2-1,NA,TRBV5-1,NA,CASSQGPYEQFF,TGCGCCAGCAGCCAGGGGCCCTATGAGCAGTTCTTC
TRBJ2-1,TRBD2,TRBV30,NA,CAWRVAGIYNEQFF,TGTGCCTGGAGAGTAGCGGGGATCTACAATGAGCAGTTCTTC
TRBJ2-7,NA,TRBV11-2,NA,CASSLAVGGSPEQYF,TGTGCCAGCAGCTTAGCTGTTGGAGGTTCCCCCGAGCAGTACTTC
TRBJ2-1,NA,TRBV11-2,NA,CASSLERLDNEQFF,TGTGCCAGCAGCTTAGAGAGGCTAGACAATGAGCAGTTCTTC
TRBJ2-7,NA,TRBV20-1,NA,CSAPQIYEQYF,TGCAGTGCTCCGCAGATCTACGAGCAGTACTTC
TRBJ1-1,TRBD1,TRBV4-2,NA,CASSPGTGRGNTEAFF,TGTGCCAGCAGCCCGGGGACAGGGAGAGGGAACACTGAAGCTTTCTTT
TRBJ2-1,TRBD2,TRBV7-8,NA,CASTERGAGAIYNEQFF,TGTGCCAGCACCGAAAGAGGGGCGGGAGCTATATACAATGAGCAGTTCTTC
TRBJ2-2,TRBD2,TRBV27,NA,CASSLRFQLAGGNTGELFF,TGTGCCAGCAGTTTAAGGTTCCAACTAGCGGGAGGAAACACCGGGGAGCTGTTTTTT
TRBJ1-3,NA,TRBV9,NA,CASRTPPVSSGNTIYF,TGTGCCAGCCGGACCCCGCCAGTGAGCTCTGGAAACACCATATATTTT
TRBJ2-2,NA,TRBV7-6,NA,CASSPQPWVRGRGKGNTGELFF,TGTGCCAGCAGCCCCCAACCCTGGGTGCGGGGGCGAGGAAAGGGGAACACCGGGGAGCTGTTTTTT
TRBJ2-1,NA,TRBV7-9,few,CASSLGARNEQFF,TGTGCCAGCAGCTTGGGGGCTCGGAATGAGCAGTTCTTC
TRBJ2-3,TRBD2,TRBV19,NA,CASSIRSFGTSFHF,TGTGCCAGTAGTATCAGGAGTTTTGGGACTAGCTTCCATTTT
TRBJ1-1,NA,TRBV2,NA,CASSVRGTEAFF,TGTGCCAGCAGTGTCAGGGGCACTGAAGCTTTCTTT
TRBJ2-7,NA,TRBV29-1,NA,CSVAAGRTYEQYF,TGCAGCGTTGCGGCAGGGAGGACCTACGAGCAGTACTTC
TRBJ2-3,NA,TRBV19,many,CASSRSTTFAETQYF,TGTGCCAGTAGTAGATCGACAACGTTTGCGGAAACGCAGTATTTT
TRBJ2-1,NA,TRBV6-4,few,CASSVDSNNEQFF,TGTGCCAGCAGTGTGGACAGCAACAATGAGCAGTTCTTC
TRBJ1-5,NA,TRBV19,once,CASVVTGGSNQPQHF,TGTGCCAGCGTCGTGACGGGAGGATCCAATCAGCCCCAGCATTTT
TRBJ2-7,NA,TRBV5-6,NA,CASRHSPF,TGTGCCAGCAGGCACTCTCCCTTC
TRBJ1-1,NA,TRBV7-9,NA,CASSSSRTEAFF,TGTGCCAGCAGCTCATCACGAACTGAAGCTTTCTTT
TRBJ2-2,TRBD1,TRBV19,few,CASSRGAGGLNTGELFF,TGTGCCAGTAGCCGGGGCGCAGGGGGCCTGAACACCGGGGAGCTGTTTTTT
TRBJ1-5,TRBD1,TRBV19,NA,CASSISGGHNQPQHF,TGTGCCAGTAGTATATCAGGGGGCCACAATCAGCCCCAGCATTTT
TRBJ2-5,NA,TRBV19,few,CASSDTGLETQYF,TGTGCCAGTAGTGATACAGGGTTAGAGACCCAGTACTTC
TRBJ1-1,TRBD1,TRBV5-4,NA,CASSSDRAEAFF,TGTGCCAGCAGCTCAGACAGGGCTGAAGCTTTCTTT
TRBJ2-1,TRBD2,TRBV27,NA,CASSYGTSSYNEQFF,TGTGCCAGCAGTTACGGGACTAGCTCCTACAATGAGCAGTTCTTC
TRBJ1-1,NA,TRBV27,NA,CASSLSRRNTEAFF,TGTGCCAGCAGTTTATCGAGGCGTAACACTGAAGCTTTCTTT
TRBJ1-4,NA,TRBV28,NA,CASSLAGPRDEKLFF,TGTGCCAGCAGTCTAGCCGGGCCGAGGGATGAAAAACTGTTTTTT
TRBJ1-1,NA,TRBV5-5,NA,CASSPQGNTEAFF,TGTGCCAGCAGCCCCCAGGGGAACACTGAAGCTTTCTTT
TRBJ1-4,TRBD1,TRBV6-6,NA,CASRRVGTGNEKLFF,TGTGCCAGCAGACGGGTCGGGACAGGGAATGAAAAACTGTTTTTT
TRBJ2-1,NA,TRBV5-1,NA,CASSYRLEGPYNEQFF,TGCGCCAGCAGCTACCGACTAGAAGGCCCCTACAATGAGCAGTTCTTC
TRBJ1-2,TRBD1,TRBV28,NA,CASRTGQDYGYTF,TGTGCCAGCAGAACTGGACAGGACTATGGCTACACCTTC
TRBJ2-7,NA,TRBV5-4,NA,CASSLDRDPGSYEQYF,TGTGCCAGCAGCTTGGACCGGGACCCAGGCTCCTACGAGCAGTACTTC
TRBJ1-2,NA,TRBV4-2,NA,CASSQDTGDANYGYTF,TGTGCCAGCAGCCAAGACACAGGAGATGCTAACTATGGCTACACCTTC
TRBJ2-2,NA,TRBV28,NA,CASKDSLQNTGELFF,TGTGCCAGCAAGGACAGCCTCCAGAACACCGGGGAGCTGTTTTTT
TRBJ2-2,NA,TRBV9,NA,CASSVAGGGSTGELFF,TGTGCCAGCAGCGTAGCTGGAGGGGGGTCCACCGGGGAGCTGTTTTTT
TRBJ1-3,NA,TRBV6-1,few,CASSEGFYSGNTIYF,TGTGCCAGCAGTGAAGGGTTCTACTCTGGAAACACCATATATTTT
TRBJ2-7,TRBD2,TRBV7-9,NA,CASSFASGRAFKGEQYF,TGTGCCAGCAGCTTCGCTAGCGGGAGGGCCTTTAAGGGCGAGCAGTACTTC
TRBJ2-2,NA,TRBV7-3,NA,CASSSGLLNTGELFF,TGTGCCAGCAGCTCGGGACTTTTAAACACCGGGGAGCTGTTTTTT
TRBJ1-4,TRBD1,TRBV30,NA,CARSVHSGTGDKKLFF,TGTGCCCGGAGTGTACACTCCGGGACAGGAGATAAAAAACTGTTTTTT
TRBJ1-5,NA,TRBV2,many,CASRGDNNQPQHF,TGTGCCAGCAGAGGGGACAACAATCAGCCCCAGCATTTT
TRBJ1-1,NA,TRBV28,NA,CASRKTGQNTEAFF,TGTGCCAGCAGGAAAACAGGGCAGAACACTGAAGCTTTCTTT
TRBJ1-2,NA,TRBV29-1,few,CSAGGAELNYGYTF,TGCAGCGCCGGAGGGGCAGAGCTCAACTATGGCTACACCTTC